This T cell receptor (beta chain) stems from a study of T cells in localized non-small cell lung cancer. Regarding the study as a whole: Sequencing was limited to one tumor region, leaving the possibility of heterogeneity open. Greater T cell density in blood accompanied longer overall survival. Researchers found a median around 61 of the top 100 tumor clones in adjacent lung. The highest T cell clonality was in uninvolved adjacent lung, above tumor.

Sequencing was performed with immunoSEQ multiplex PCR; in TCRdb, only in-frame clones are kept and a portion is missing. The sample yields some 71,000 clones, approximately 84% seen once. For this clone: Its antigen remains unknown.

After removal of 4 bases from V and 0 bases from J, the junction contained 4 bases not matched to a gene. The V gene's germline CDR1 is MGHRA and CDR2 YSYEKL. This CDR3 region has 15 residues. The J gene is TRBJ2-7, the V gene TRBV4-1; 9 nucleotides match TRBD2. The clonotype originates from a female donor at least 60 years old with stage I lung adenocarcinoma. Sequenced material: peripheral blood, taken before any cancer treatment. In nucleotides, the CDR3 is TGCGCCAGCAGCCCTAGCGGGAAAAGCTCCTACGAGCAGTACTTC. The encoded protein is CASSPSGKSSYEQYF.